These 20 T cell receptor beta chains came from one sample sequenced in a study of blood T cells in healthy people across ages. PCR was performed a second time for about 7 to 12 cycles using a sample-barcoded 5' primer and a J-beta primer mix. MiXCR, applied by TCRdb to the 5' RACE reads, yields one record per CDR3 protein. The sample gives fewer than 1 million distinct CDR3 sequences, roughly 44% of which show up once; roughly 19% is in the top ten. Sequencing was performed on blood. These receptors were collected from a man in his 60s in good health.

This clonotype was counted a single time. The chain's CDR3 is CASSVSAWETQYF. The DNA for the CDR3 is TGTGCCAGCAGCGTCTCGGCTTGGGAGACCCAGTACTTC. The chain combines TRBV9 with TRBJ2-5; D unresolved. V was trimmed by 2 bases and J by 5 bases, leaving 10 bases between them. In germline, CDR1 is SGDLS, CDR2 YYNGEE. The CDR3 has 13 residues.

This clonotype has just a few counts. The chain is built from TRBV20-1 and TRBJ2-7, with D possibly being TRBD1 or TRBD2 (5 bases each). In germline, CDR1 is DFQATT, CDR2 SNEGSKA (reference sequence). The CDR3 has 18 residues. Between the trimmed V and J ends, which lost 0 bases and 2 bases, there was a span of 23 bases. The DNA for the CDR3 is TGCAGTGCTAGAGATTTTACGGGGACCGTCAGTGGGGCCTACGAGCAGTACTTC. It yields the protein CSARDFTGTVSGAYEQYF.

This clonotype came up many times. This chain uses TRBV7-9 with TRBJ2-5, with 8 bases identical to TRBD1. Germline CDR1 and CDR2: SEHNR and FQNEAQ (reference sequence). The CDR3 runs to 14 residues. J lost 3 bases, V lost 5 bases, and 5 bases had no gene match. Here the CDR3 reads CASSPRTGKETQYF. The CDR3 DNA reads TGTGCCAGCAGCCCAAGGACAGGGAAAGAGACCCAGTACTTC. Full variable domain (rest looked up from reference TRBV7-9 and TRBJ2-5): DTGVSQNPRHKITKRGQNVTFRCDPISEHNRLYWYRQTLGQGPEFLTYFQNEAQLEKSRLLSDRFSAERPKGSFSTLEIQRTEQGDSAMYLCASSPRTGKETQYFGPGTRLLVL.

The V gene is TRBV7-2, the J gene TRBJ2-4, with 9 bases fitting TRBD2. The J call may be in error: the DNA end matches TRBJ2-7 better. This CDR3 is built from 14 residues. CDR1 is SGHTA and CDR2 is FQGNSA in the germline V gene. CDR3 region: CASSSAGGFYEQYF. The CDR3 DNA reads as TGTGCCAGCAGCTCTGCGGGGGGGTTCTACGAGCAGTACTTC.

On this clonotype: A read error may produce the germline difference seen at one junction end. The V gene is TRBV12-3 or TRBV12-4, the J gene TRBJ2-1; 14 positions match TRBD2. The CDR3 spans 15 residues. The CDR3 spells CASSPGLAGGGEPFF. The CDR3 bases are TGTGCCAGCAGCCCTGGACTAGCGGGGGGCGGTGAGCCGTTCTTC.

The chain uses TRBV7-2 and TRBJ2-5; unclear D gene. The length of the CDR3 is 13 residues. The germline V and J ends were trimmed by 5 bases and 5 bases, with 12 bases remaining between them. Germline loops: CDR1 SGHTA, CDR2 FQGNSA. As DNA, the CDR3 is TGTGCCAGCAGCCGTATAGTGGGGGAGACCCAGTACTTC. As protein: CASSRIVGETQYF.

A note on this clonotype: A clone one base away is much larger, so this may be a read error. The rearrangement joins TRBV4-3 to TRBJ1-2; D may be TRBD1 (5 bases). Germline CDR1 and CDR2: LGHNA and YSLEER. The CDR3 is 14 residues long. CDR3 DNA: TGCGCCTGCAGCCAAGATGCAGGGAACTATGGCTACACCTTC. This translates into CACSQDAGNYGYTF.

The chain joins TRBV7-2 to TRBJ2-1; 11 bases are shared with TRBD1. This CDR3 region has 15 residues. Unmatched junction bases numbered 7, after V lost 6 bases and J lost 6 bases. From germline, CDR1 is SGHTA and CDR2 FQGNSA. Here the CDR3 reads CASSPGDRGTNEQFF. The DNA for the CDR3 is TGTGCCAGCAGTCCCGGGGACAGGGGGACCAATGAGCAGTTCTTC.

V and J are TRBV6-2 or TRBV6-3 and TRBJ1-2; TRBD1 might be the D (5 bases). V was cut by 7 bases and J by 4 bases, with 16 bases left in between. The CDR3 spans 14 residues. The germline CDR1 and CDR2 sequences are MNHEY and SVGEGT. CDR3 coding DNA: TGTGCCAGCAACCGACAGATGTTAAGCTATGGCTACACCTTC. Its protein product is CASNRQMLSYGYTF.

This clonotype appeared a few times. The chain uses TRBV4-3 and TRBJ1-4; tentative D call: TRBD1 (5 bases). This CDR3 is 16 amino acids long. Germline V gives CDR1 LGHNA, CDR2 YSLEER. V was cut by 1 base and J by 4 bases, with 13 bases left in between. The CDR3 sequence is CASSQGDRIFNEKLFF. The CDR3 DNA follows: TGCGCCAGCAGCCAAGGAGACAGAATTTTTAATGAAAAACTGTTTTTT.

The sample holds a few counts of this clonotype. The chain recombines TRBV7-9 with TRBJ2-3; weak D call: TRBD1 (5 bases). With 5 bases removed from V and 3 bases from J, the gap between germline ends came to 18 bases. Germline CDR1 and CDR2: SEHNR and FQNEAQ (reference sequence). The CDR3 is 16 amino acids. CDR3 protein: CASSLGASRLTDTQYF. The CDR3 DNA sequence: TGTGCCAGCAGCCTAGGGGCTAGTCGGTTGACAGATACGCAGTATTTT.

The chain recombines TRBV7-2 with TRBJ2-1; no definite D call. This CDR3 has 13 residues. CDR1 and CDR2 from the germline V gene are SGHTA and FQGNSA. The V gene lost 2 bases and the J gene lost 5 bases, with 7 bases spanning the gap. Here the CDR3 reads CASSLKQNNEQFF. DNA for the CDR3: TGTGCCAGCAGCTTAAAACAGAACAATGAGCAGTTCTTC.

The chain links TRBV9 to TRBJ2-7; D not certain. Germline V gene lookup returns CDR1 SGDLS and CDR2 YYNGEE. This CDR3 is 15 amino acids long. Trimming took off 0 bases at V and 1 base at J, with 11 bases between the two ends. CDR3 coding DNA: TGTGCCAGCAGCGTAGGGGTACAGAATTCCTACGAGCAGTACTTC. Protein product: CASSVGVQNSYEQYF.

The J gene is TRBJ1-5, the V gene TRBV13; TRBD1 matches 8 bases. The V segment lost 4 bases and the J segment 6 bases; nucleotides outside the gene matches: 11. Germline V CDR1 and CDR2: PRHDT, FYEKMQ (reference sequence). The CDR3 is made up of 16 amino acids. CDR3 region: CASSSGQGAPGQPQHF. DNA for the CDR3: TGTGCCAGCAGCTCCGGCCAGGGGGCGCCGGGTCAGCCCCAGCATTTT.

The J gene is TRBJ1-2, the V gene TRBV25-1; weak D call: TRBD1 (5 bases). V was cut by 2 bases and J by 2 bases, with 15 bases left in between. The germline gives CDR1 MGHDK, CDR2 SYGVNS. This CDR3 spans 16 amino acids. The CDR3 here is CASSEVGDAGNYGYTF. CDR3 coding DNA: TGTGCCAGCAGTGAAGTAGGGGACGCGGGGAACTATGGCTACACCTTC.

The J gene is TRBJ2-5, the V gene TRBV6-6; either TRBD1 or TRBD2 may fit D (5 bases each). Germline lookup yields CDR1 MNHNY and CDR2 SVGAGI (reference sequence). CDR3 length: 15 residues. V was cut by 5 bases and J by 9 bases, with 22 bases left in between. This CDR3 is CASSPRTTRGAAQYF. Written as DNA, the CDR3 is TGTGCCAGCAGTCCCAGGACCACCCGAGGGGCGGCCCAGTACTTC.

The chain carries TRBV3-1 and TRBJ1-1; 9 positions match TRBD1. The germline V gene encodes CDR1 LGHDT and CDR2 YNNKEL (reference sequence). With V trimmed by 7 bases and J by 5 bases, 5 bases remained unmatched. This CDR3 is 13 amino acids long. The CDR3 DNA is TGTGCCAGCACCCGAGGACAGGGGACTGAAGCTTTCTTT. Protein: CASTRGQGTEAFF.

The chain uses TRBV15 and TRBJ2-4; D call uncertain. Trimming took off 3 bases at V and 7 bases at J, with 16 bases between the two ends. This CDR3 has 15 residues. In germline, CDR1 is LNHNV, CDR2 YYDKDF (reference sequence). As DNA, the CDR3 is TGTGCCACCAGCAGCCTAGATCGGGCCCCGAACATTCAGTACTTC. This encodes CATSSLDRAPNIQYF. The full variable domain, rest sourced from reference TRBV15 and TRBJ2-4, is DAMVIQNPRYQVTQFGKPVTLSCSQTLNHNVMYWYQQKSSQAPKLLFHYYDKDFNNEADTPDNFQSRRPNTSFCFLDIRSPGLGDTAMYLCATSSLDRAPNIQYFGAGTRLSVL.

This clonotype has more than one count but fewer than ten. The chain has TRBV7-9 and TRBJ2-3, with 12 positions matching TRBD2. With V trimmed by 5 bases and J by 6 bases, 6 bases remained unmatched. The CDR3 contains 15 residues. Looked up from germline, CDR1 is SEHNR and CDR2 is FQNEAQ (reference sequence). The CDR3 DNA reads TGTGCCAGCAGCCCTAGCGGGGGGGCATCGGATACGCAGTATTTT. Amino acids: CASSPSGGASDTQYF.

The gene calls are TRBV20-1 and TRBJ1-1; D may be TRBD1 (5 bases). The CDR3 loop spans 12 amino acids. Germline CDR1 DFQATT, CDR2 SNEGSKA (reference sequence). V gave up 1 base and J gave up 7 bases, with 10 bases separating them. The CDR3, as DNA: TGCAGTGCTAGAGTCAGGGTTAGTGAAGCTTTCTTT. Its protein is CSARVRVSEAFF.